This passage covers 16 T cell receptor beta chains from one sample sequenced in a study of cytomegalovirus exposure and HLA in healthy donors. The PCR ran on 60 Vbeta and 13 Jbeta primers. Method: immunoSEQ multiplex PCR; TCRdb's copy keeps in-frame clones and lacks some. The sample shows around 150,000 clones, about 65% of them seen only once. Sequenced material: PBMCs. Every receptor here comes from a man aged 40-49 years in good health and CMV-seropositive.

The V and J genes are TRBV6-1 and TRBJ2-3, with TRBD2 identical over 9 bases. Germline V gene lookup returns CDR1 MNHNS and CDR2 SASEGT. The ends lost 2 bases at V and 4 bases at J; junction bases unmatched: 1. The CDR3 is made up of 14 amino acids. CDR3 bases: TGTGCCAGCAGTGAACTAGCGGGGTCAGATACGCAGTATTTT. This translates into CASSELAGSDTQYF.

This clone has a single count. This chain connects TRBV5-1 to TRBJ1-2, with D possibly being TRBD1 (5 bases). The V gene lost 5 bases and the J gene lost 8 bases, with 16 bases spanning the gap. From germline, CDR1 is SGHRS and CDR2 YFSETQ. The CDR3 sequence is 13 residues long. The CDR3 DNA reads TGCGCCAGCAGGGACCCCTCGGGGGAGGGCTACACCTTC. Translated: CASRDPSGEGYTF.

This clone was counted between two and nine times. The rearrangement joins TRBV21-1 to TRBJ1-1; TRBD1, as called in the table, went unchecked against the DNA. TRBV21-1 has pseudogene status. CDR3 size: 14 residues. CDR3 loop: CASVSGQGADEAFF. CDR3 bases: TGTGCCAGCGTGTCTGGACAGGGGGCGGATGAAGCTTTCTTT.

This clone was seen once. The rearrangement joins TRBV13 to TRBJ1-6, with a weak D call TRBD1 (6 bases). Germline values: CDR1 PRHDT, CDR2 FYEKMQ (reference sequence). V lost 6 bases and J lost 9, with 21 bases in between. The CDR3 is 16 residues long. CDR3 nucleotides: TGTGCCAGCAGTCCCGCCGGACAGAGGACTAGTTCACCCCTCCACTTT. It codes for CASSPAGQRTSSPLHF.

V gene TRBV6-5 combines with J gene TRBJ2-1; TRBD2 matches at 11 bases. CDR1 is MNHEY, CDR2 SVGAGI, per germline. There are 16 residues in the CDR3. The junction had 4 bases not matched to a gene; V was cut back by 2 bases and J by 4 bases. The CDR3 loop is CASSYGGLAVYNEQFF. The DNA for the CDR3 is TGTGCCAGCAGTTACGGGGGACTAGCGGTTTACAATGAGCAGTTCTTC.

V is TRBV27 and J is TRBJ1-2; TRBD1 matches 10 bases. The germline gives CDR1 MNHEY, CDR2 SMNVEV (reference sequence). The trim removed 5 bases at V and 7 bases at J, leaving 7 bases unmatched. The CDR3 loop spans 14 amino acids. CDR3 amino acids: CASSAGTGEFGYTF. CDR3 DNA: TGTGCCAGCAGTGCCGGGACAGGGGAATTTGGCTACACCTTC.

The V call is TRBV11-3, the J call TRBJ1-1, with D maybe TRBD1 (6 bases). V was pared by 5 bases and J by 5 bases, with 12 bases between. Germline lookup yields CDR1 SGHNT and CDR2 YENEEA. The CDR3 totals 13 residues. CDR3 coding DNA: TGTGCCAGCAGCAAGGAGGGGGGGACTGAAGCTTTCTTT. This codes for CASSKEGGTEAFF.

The CDR3 sequence is CASSGTYGYTF. Here the CDR3 DNA reads TGTGCTAGCAGCGGGACCTATGGCTACACCTTC. This rearrangement joins TRBV12-5 to TRBJ1-2, with a tentative D call TRBD1 (5 bases). The CDR3 is made up of 11 amino acids. V lost 9 bases, J lost 4 bases, and 9 bases lay in between. Germline V lookup: CDR1 LGHNT, CDR2 FRNRAP.

This chain connects TRBV30 to TRBJ1-5, with 10 positions matching TRBD1. CDR3 size: 17 residues. Germline CDR1 reads GTSNPN; CDR2 reads SVGIG (reference sequence). V lost 7 bases and J lost 0; bases outside the gene matches: 12. This chain's CDR3 is CALTGTGAAGSNQPQHF. CDR3 nucleotide sequence: TGTGCCTTGACCGGGACAGGGGCGGCTGGTAGCAATCAGCCCCAGCATTTT.

This chain connects TRBV29-1 to TRBJ2-3, with 11 bases fitting TRBD2. CDR3 length: 15 residues. Germline assignment: CDR1 SQVTM and CDR2 ANQGSEA. The V gene end was trimmed by 7 bases and the J gene end by 2 bases; junction bases not matched to a gene: 8. CDR3 protein: CSAATSGAFTDTQYF. The CDR3 DNA follows: TGCAGCGCTGCGACTAGCGGGGCCTTCACAGATACGCAGTATTTT.

The gene calls are TRBV5-1 and TRBJ2-1; a possible D gene is TRBD1 (6 bases). CDR1 SGHRS and CDR2 YFSETQ come from the germline V gene. The V gene lost 0 bases and the J gene lost 4 bases, with 11 bases spanning the gap. This CDR3 has 15 amino acids. The CDR3 region is CASSLESGVYNEQFF. The DNA for the CDR3 is TGCGCCAGCAGCTTGGAATCAGGGGTTTACAATGAGCAGTTCTTC.

The V gene is TRBV7-9, the J gene TRBJ1-6; 9 bases agree with TRBD1. The CDR3 spans 15 residues. Trimming removed 5 bases from V and 8 bases from J; junction bases left unmatched: 7. Germline V gene sequence: CDR1 SEHNR, CDR2 FQNEAQ (reference sequence). The CDR3: CASSLHRGRDSPLHF. The DNA of the CDR3 is TGTGCCAGCAGCCTCCACAGGGGGCGGGATTCACCCCTCCACTTT.

The rearrangement links TRBV4-1 to TRBJ1-1, with 7 nucleotides matching TRBD1. The germline V gene has CDR1 MGHRA and CDR2 YSYEKL. J lost 1 base, V lost 3 bases, and 8 bases had no gene match. The CDR3 loop spans 16 amino acids. DNA of the CDR3: TGCGCCAGCAGCCAGGCCATGGGACAGTCGAACACTGAAGCTTTCTTT. Translating it yields CASSQAMGQSNTEAFF.

The genes are TRBV4-1 and TRBJ1-2; 9 bases fit TRBD1. The CDR3 extends over 15 amino acids. V shed 4 bases, J shed 4 bases, and the junction held 7 bases outside the gene matches. Germline V gene sequence: CDR1 MGHRA, CDR2 YSYEKL. This CDR3 is CASSPGTGRIYGYTF. As DNA, the CDR3 is TGCGCCAGCAGCCCGGGGACAGGGAGGATCTATGGCTACACCTTC.

CDR3 loop: CASSQVAGQENQPQHF. In nucleotides, the CDR3 is TGTGCCAGCAGCCAAGTGGCCGGACAGGAGAATCAGCCCCAGCATTTT. The chain joins TRBV4-2 to TRBJ1-5, with TRBD1 matching over 7 bases. The germline CDR1 and CDR2 sequences are LGHNA and YNFKEQ. V was pared by 1 base and J by 4 bases, with 7 bases of the junction left unmatched. CDR3 size: 16 residues.

The chain uses TRBV13 and TRBJ2-1, with D maybe TRBD2 (5 bases). CDR1 is PRHDT, CDR2 FYEKMQ, per germline (reference sequence). The CDR3 has 13 amino acids. Trimming took off 2 bases at V and 6 bases at J, with 8 bases between the two ends. The CDR3 loop is CASSLRGINEQFF. In DNA form, the CDR3 reads TGTGCCAGCAGCTTAAGAGGGATCAATGAGCAGTTCTTC.